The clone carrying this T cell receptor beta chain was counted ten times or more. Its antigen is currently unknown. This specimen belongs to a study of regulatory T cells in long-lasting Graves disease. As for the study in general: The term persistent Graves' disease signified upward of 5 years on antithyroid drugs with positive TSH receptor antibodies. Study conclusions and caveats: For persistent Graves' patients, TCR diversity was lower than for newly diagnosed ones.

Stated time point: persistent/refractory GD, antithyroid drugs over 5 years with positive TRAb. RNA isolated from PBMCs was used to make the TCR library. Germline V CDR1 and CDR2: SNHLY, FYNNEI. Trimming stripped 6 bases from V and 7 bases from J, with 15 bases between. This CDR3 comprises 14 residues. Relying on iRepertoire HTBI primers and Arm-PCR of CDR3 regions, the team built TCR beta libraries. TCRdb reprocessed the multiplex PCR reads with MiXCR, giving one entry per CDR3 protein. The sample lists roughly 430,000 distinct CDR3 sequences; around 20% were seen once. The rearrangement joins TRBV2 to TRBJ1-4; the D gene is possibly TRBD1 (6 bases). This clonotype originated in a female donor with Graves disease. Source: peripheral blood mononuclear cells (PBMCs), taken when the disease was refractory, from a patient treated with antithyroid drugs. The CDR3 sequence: CASSENREGEKLFF. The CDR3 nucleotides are TGTGCCAGCAGCGAAAACAGGGAGGGTGAAAAACTGTTTTTT. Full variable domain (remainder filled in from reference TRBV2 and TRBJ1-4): EPEVTQTPSHQVTQMGQEVILRCVPISNHLYFYWYRQILGQKVEFLVSFYNNEISEKSEIFDDQFSVERPDGSNFTLKIRSTKLEDSAMYFCASSENREGEKLFFGSGTQLSVL.